The sequence of this T cell receptor beta chain was determined in a study of cytomegalovirus exposure and HLA in healthy donors. Study-wide context: About 82 million unique TCRs from HLA-typed donors were held in an early release of data.

The CDR3 has 14 residues. The V gene end was trimmed by 2 bases and the J gene end by 7 bases; junction bases not matched to a gene: 5. The germline V gene has CDR1 SGHVS and CDR2 FNYEAQ. The study, taken as a whole, reports: A missense variant in DCLRE1C was later tied to TCR beta V- and J-gene trimming.

With 60 Vbeta and 13 Jbeta primers, the PCR was carried out. Original data processing: Roughly 73 million unique TCR beta chains, some 9.9 million of them shared, were counted by a later analysis. TCRdb's copy holds only in-frame clones and misses some; the assay was immunoSEQ multiplex PCR. That table gives V, J and clone size, and the DNA gave D and trimming. Here the sample spans approximately 200,000 clones, about 80% being singletons. Comments on this clone: The antigen is unknown.

The sequenced sample was PBMCs. The sequence was obtained from a woman aged 25 to 39 in good health and CMV-seropositive. The chain links TRBV7-6 to TRBJ2-7; 10 bases match TRBD2. DNA for the CDR3: TGTGCCAGCAGCTTACTAGCGGGAGTGTGGGAGCAGTACTTC. As protein: CASSLLAGVWEQYF.